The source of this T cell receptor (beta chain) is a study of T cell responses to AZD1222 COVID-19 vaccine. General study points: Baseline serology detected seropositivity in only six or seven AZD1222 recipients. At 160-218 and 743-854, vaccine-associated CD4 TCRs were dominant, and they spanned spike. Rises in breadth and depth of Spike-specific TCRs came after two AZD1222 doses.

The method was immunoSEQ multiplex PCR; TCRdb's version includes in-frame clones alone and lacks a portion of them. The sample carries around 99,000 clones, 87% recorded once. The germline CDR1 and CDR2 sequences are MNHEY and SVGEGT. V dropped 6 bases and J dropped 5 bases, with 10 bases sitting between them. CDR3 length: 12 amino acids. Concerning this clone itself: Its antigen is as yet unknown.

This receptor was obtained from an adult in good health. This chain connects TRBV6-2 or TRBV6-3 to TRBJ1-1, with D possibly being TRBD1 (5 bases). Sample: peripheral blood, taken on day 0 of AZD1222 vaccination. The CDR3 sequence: CASSLGVTEAFF. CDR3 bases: TGTGCCAGCAGCTTAGGGGTGACTGAAGCTTTCTTT.